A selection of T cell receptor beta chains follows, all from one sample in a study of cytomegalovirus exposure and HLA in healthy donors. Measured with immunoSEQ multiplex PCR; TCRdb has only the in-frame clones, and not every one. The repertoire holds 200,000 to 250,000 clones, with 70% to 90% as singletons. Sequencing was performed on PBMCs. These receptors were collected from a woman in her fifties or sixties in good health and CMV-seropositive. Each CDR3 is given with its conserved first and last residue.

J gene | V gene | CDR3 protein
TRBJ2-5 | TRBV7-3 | CASSSGHQETQYF
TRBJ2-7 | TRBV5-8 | CASSSDWAAGPYEQYF
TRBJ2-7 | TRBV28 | CASSSLELYEQYF
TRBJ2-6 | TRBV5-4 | CASSLGGTGANVLTF
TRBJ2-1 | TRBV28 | CASSLLGGSILSYNEQFF
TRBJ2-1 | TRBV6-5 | CASSYWREVSYNEQFF
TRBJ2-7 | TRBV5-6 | CASSSQTSGTEQYF
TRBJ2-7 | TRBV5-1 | CASSLAGTSGNGEQYF
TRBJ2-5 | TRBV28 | CASSLKGTGLQETQYF
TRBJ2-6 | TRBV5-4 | CASSPNSGRATGANVLTF
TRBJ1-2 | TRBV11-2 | CASSLGWGDGYTF
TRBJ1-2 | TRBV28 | CASSPRTGRYGYTF
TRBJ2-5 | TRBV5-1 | CASSPPGGQGETQYF
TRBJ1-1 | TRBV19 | CASMMGPNTEAFF
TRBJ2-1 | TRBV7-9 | CASSLGLAGAPSYNEQFF
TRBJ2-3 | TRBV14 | CASSHLLAGNTDTQYF
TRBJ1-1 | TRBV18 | CASSPYRGRGGNTEAFF
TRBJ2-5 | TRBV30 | CAWSVRIEGTQYF
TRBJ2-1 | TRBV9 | CASSVGLAGDEQFF
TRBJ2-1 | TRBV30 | CAYVPGGSYFEQFF
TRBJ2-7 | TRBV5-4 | CASSFERGPSSYEQYF
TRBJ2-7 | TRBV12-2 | CASRLVRASGSRCPYEQYF
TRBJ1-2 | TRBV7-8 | CASSPDRFSYGYTF
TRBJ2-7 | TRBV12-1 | CASSPNSGGVSYEQYF
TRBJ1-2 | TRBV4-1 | CASSQVGGQAVLNGYTF
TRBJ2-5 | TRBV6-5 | CASSYSGSGSLKTQYF
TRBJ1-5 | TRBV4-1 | CASSQGRGDNQPQHF
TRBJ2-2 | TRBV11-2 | CASSSGRATGELFF
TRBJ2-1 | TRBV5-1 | CASSLEGLAGAEQFF
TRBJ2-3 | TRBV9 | CASSVGLGRASTDTQYF
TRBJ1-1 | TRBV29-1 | CSAGQGVGWPMKEFF
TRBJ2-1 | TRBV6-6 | CASSYAGTSGNEQFF
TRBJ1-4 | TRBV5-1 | CASSPGSANEKLFF
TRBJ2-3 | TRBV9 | CASSTSGGGTDTQYF
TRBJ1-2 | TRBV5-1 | CASSFNRDSGYTF